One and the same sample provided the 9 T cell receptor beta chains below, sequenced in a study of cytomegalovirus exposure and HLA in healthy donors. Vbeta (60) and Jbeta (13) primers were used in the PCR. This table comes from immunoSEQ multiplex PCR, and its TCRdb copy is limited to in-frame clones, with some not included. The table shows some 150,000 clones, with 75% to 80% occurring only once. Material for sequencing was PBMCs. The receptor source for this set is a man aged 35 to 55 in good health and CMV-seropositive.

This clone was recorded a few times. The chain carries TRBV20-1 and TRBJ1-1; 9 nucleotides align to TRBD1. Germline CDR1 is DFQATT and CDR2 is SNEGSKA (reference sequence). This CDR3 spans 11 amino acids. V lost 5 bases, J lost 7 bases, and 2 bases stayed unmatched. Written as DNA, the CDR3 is TGCAGTGCTCGGGACAGGGATGAAGCTTTCTTT. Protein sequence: CSARDRDEAFF.

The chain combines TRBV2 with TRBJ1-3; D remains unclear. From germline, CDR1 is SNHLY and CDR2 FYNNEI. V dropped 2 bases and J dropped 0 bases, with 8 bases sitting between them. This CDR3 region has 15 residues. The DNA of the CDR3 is TGTGCCAGCAGTGAAACTAGTAGCTCTGGAAACACCATATATTTT. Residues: CASSETSSSGNTIYF.

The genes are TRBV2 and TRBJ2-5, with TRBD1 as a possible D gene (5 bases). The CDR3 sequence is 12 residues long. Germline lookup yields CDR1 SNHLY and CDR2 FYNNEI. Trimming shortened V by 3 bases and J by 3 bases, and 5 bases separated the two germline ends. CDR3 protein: CASSDREETQYF. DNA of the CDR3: TGTGCCAGCAGTGACAGGGAAGAGACCCAGTACTTC.

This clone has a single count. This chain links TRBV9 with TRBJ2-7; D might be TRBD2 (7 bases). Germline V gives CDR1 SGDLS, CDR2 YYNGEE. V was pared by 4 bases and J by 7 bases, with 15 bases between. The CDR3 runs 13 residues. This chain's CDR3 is CASSQGGAEEQYF. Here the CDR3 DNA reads TGTGCCAGCAGCCAAGGGGGGGCTGAGGAGCAGTACTTC.

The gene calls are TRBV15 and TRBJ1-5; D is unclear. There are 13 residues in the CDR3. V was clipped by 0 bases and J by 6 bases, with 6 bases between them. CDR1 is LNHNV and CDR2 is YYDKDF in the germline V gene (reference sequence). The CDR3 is CATSRDKSQPQHF. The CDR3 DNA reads TGTGCCACCAGCAGAGATAAGAGTCAGCCCCAGCATTTT.

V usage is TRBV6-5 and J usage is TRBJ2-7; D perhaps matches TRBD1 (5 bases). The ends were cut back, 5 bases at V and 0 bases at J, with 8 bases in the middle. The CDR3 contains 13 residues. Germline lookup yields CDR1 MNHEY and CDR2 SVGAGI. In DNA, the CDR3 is TGTGCCAGCAGTCGACAGAGCTCCTACGAGCAGTACTTC. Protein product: CASSRQSSYEQYF.

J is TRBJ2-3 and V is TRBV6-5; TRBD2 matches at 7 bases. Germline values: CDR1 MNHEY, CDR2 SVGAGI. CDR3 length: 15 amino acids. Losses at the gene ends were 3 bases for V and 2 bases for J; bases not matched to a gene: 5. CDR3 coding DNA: TGTGCCAGCAGTTATTCTGGGACTACCACAGATACGCAGTATTTT. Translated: CASSYSGTTTDTQYF.

The CDR3 sequence is CASSGQGSNQPQHF. The CDR3 coding sequence is TGTGCCAGTTCTGGTCAGGGATCCAATCAGCCCCAGCATTTT. This chain links TRBV19 with TRBJ1-5; D may be TRBD1 (5 bases). Trimming stripped 8 bases from V and 3 bases from J, with 14 bases between. This CDR3 has 14 residues. Germline V gene lookup returns CDR1 LNHDA and CDR2 SQIVND (reference sequence). The full variable domain, with the rest looked up from reference TRBV19 and TRBJ1-5, is DGGITQSPKYLFRKEGQNVTLSCEQNLNHDAMYWYRQDPGQGLRLIYYSQIVNDFQKGDIAEGYSVSREKKESFPLTVTSAQKNPTAFYLCASSGQGSNQPQHFGDGTRLSIL.

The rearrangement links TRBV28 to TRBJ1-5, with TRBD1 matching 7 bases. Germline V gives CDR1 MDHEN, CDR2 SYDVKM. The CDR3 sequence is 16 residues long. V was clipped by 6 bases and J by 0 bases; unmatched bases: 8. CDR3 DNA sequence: TGTGCCAGCAGGCCGGGACAGTTATATAGCAATCAGCCCCAGCATTTT. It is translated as CASRPGQLYSNQPQHF.